This T cell receptor beta chain was captured by sequencing in a study of blood T cell repertoires in COVID-19. On the study more broadly: PBMCs, B-cell-depleted T cells, or T cells provided the cDNA or gDNA that made up the material.

Data came from immunoSEQ multiplex PCR; TCRdb stores just in-frame clones and leaves some out. The data hold about 300,000 clones, with 80% to 95% observed a single time. Participant age was roughly 18 to 100 years, and participants resided in roughly 25 US areas. Cohort placement rested on clinical history that participants reported themselves. The CDR3 has 15 residues. The germline V gene encodes CDR1 MDHEN and CDR2 SYDVKM. The trim removed 5 bases at V and 2 bases at J, leaving 8 bases unmatched. This clonotype was sampled from a woman in her 30s who had recovered from COVID-19. The V gene is TRBV28, the J gene TRBJ1-2; 7 bases are a match to TRBD1. Sequenced: PBMCs or T cells enriched from blood (not recorded which). CDR3 amino acids: CASSVNGQANYGYTF. The CDR3 nucleotides are TGTGCCAGCAGTGTTAATGGACAGGCGAACTATGGCTACACCTTC.